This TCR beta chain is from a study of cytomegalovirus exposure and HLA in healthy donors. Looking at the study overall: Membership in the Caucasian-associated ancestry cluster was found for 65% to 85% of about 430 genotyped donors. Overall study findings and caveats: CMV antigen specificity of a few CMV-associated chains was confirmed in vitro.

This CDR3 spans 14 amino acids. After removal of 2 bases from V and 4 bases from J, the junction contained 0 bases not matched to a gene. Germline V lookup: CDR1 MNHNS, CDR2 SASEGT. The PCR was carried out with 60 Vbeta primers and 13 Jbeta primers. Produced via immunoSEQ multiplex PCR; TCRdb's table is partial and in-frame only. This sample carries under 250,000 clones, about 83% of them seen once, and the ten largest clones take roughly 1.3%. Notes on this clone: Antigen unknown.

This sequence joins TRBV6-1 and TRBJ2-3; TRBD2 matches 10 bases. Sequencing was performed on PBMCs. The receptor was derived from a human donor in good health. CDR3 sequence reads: CASSELAGADTQYF. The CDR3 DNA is TGTGCCAGCAGTGAACTAGCGGGAGCAGATACGCAGTATTTT.